The 23 T cell receptor beta chains given below trace back to one sample, sequenced in a study of shared clonotypes between healthy human individuals. Clones were sequenced by immunoSEQ multiplex PCR, and TCRdb holds only the in-frame ones, with some missing. This table has about 2.4 million clones, roughly 92% appearing once. The sample was naive CD4+ T cells sorted from blood. Subset of the sample: CD45RA+ positively selected. The origin of the receptors is a man aged 18 to 29 in good health.

The rearrangement uses TRBV7-9 and TRBJ2-7, with D perhaps matching TRBD1 (6 bases). CDR1 and CDR2 (germline): SEHNR, FQNEAQ (reference sequence). Trimming pared 5 bases from V and 3 bases from J, leaving 14 bases between. There are 14 residues in the CDR3. The CDR3 nucleotides read TGTGCCAGCAGCCCTACAGGGACCAGCTACGAGCAGTACTTC. Amino acids: CASSPTGTSYEQYF.

The V and J genes are TRBV19 and TRBJ2-5; D gene unclear. Gene TRBJ2-7 matches the end of the DNA better, so the J call may be wrong. Germline V CDR1 and CDR2: LNHDA, SQIVND (reference sequence). There are 13 residues in the CDR3. CDR3 DNA: TGTGCCAGTAGTATCCGCCTCTCTTACGAGCAGTACTTC. It is translated as CASSIRLSYEQYF.

The table lists this clone with a count of one. The V gene is TRBV19, the J gene TRBJ2-3; tentative D call: TRBD2 (7 bases). The CDR3 is 12 amino acids. Trimming shortened V by 7 bases and J by 7 bases, and 12 bases separated the two germline ends. CDR1 and CDR2 (germline): LNHDA, SQIVND (reference sequence). The CDR3 protein is CASNSGGYTQYF. In DNA form, the CDR3 reads TGTGCCAGTAACTCGGGGGGCTATACGCAGTATTTT.

The J gene is TRBJ2-7, the V gene TRBV27; 9 bases line up with TRBD1. The CDR3 covers 15 residues. Germline V gene data show CDR1 as MNHEY and CDR2 as SMNVEV (reference sequence). The V and J ends lost 6 bases and 0 bases, in that order; junction bases with no gene match: 6. The CDR3 DNA reads as TGTGCCAGCAGAGCTAAGGGACAGGGCTCCTACGAGCAGTACTTC. Encoded protein: CASRAKGQGSYEQYF.

Only one count was recorded for this clone. The chain employs TRBV6-1 and TRBJ2-7; D perhaps matches TRBD2 (7 bases). Germline assignment: CDR1 MNHNS and CDR2 SASEGT. The CDR3 consists of 13 residues. The V gene lost 7 bases and the J gene lost 3 bases, with 13 bases spanning the gap. The CDR3 region is CASIVGGGYEQYF. The CDR3 DNA follows: TGTGCCAGCATCGTGGGAGGGGGCTACGAGCAGTACTTC.

With regard to this clone: Different DNA sequences within this sample yield the same CDR3. The chain joins TRBV7-9 to TRBJ1-5; the D gene is possibly TRBD1 (5 bases). The CDR3 sequence is 15 residues long. Per the germline V gene, CDR1 is SEHNR and CDR2 is FQNEAQ (reference sequence). V was pared by 1 base and J by 0 bases, with 7 bases between. The CDR3 DNA sequence: TGTGCCAGCAGCTTAGGGACAAGTAGCAATCAGCCCCAGCATTTT. Translating gives CASSLGTSSNQPQHF.

The V gene is TRBV7-2, the J gene TRBJ1-6; D remains ambiguous. The ends were cut back, 2 bases at V and 0 bases at J, with 8 bases in the middle. This CDR3 spans 16 amino acids. Germline V CDR1 and CDR2: SGHTA, FQGNSA. The CDR3 region is CASSLRGDSYNSPLHF. The CDR3 DNA reads as TGTGCCAGCAGCTTACGGGGAGACTCCTATAATTCACCCCTCCACTTT.

The chain joins TRBV5-1 to TRBJ2-7; 16 bases map to TRBD2. V dropped 4 bases and J dropped 6; count of bases not matched to a gene: 13. The germline CDR1 and CDR2 sequences are SGHRS and YFSETQ. CDR3 length: 18 amino acids. CDR3 nucleotides: TGCGCCAGCAGCCAAACCGGGACTAGCGGGAGGGGGTCGGTCGAGCAGTACTTC. This sequence encodes CASSQTGTSGRGSVEQYF.

The V gene is TRBV27, the J gene TRBJ2-7; D is uncertain. The CDR3 loop spans 15 amino acids. Trimming took 5 bases from V and 3 from J, leaving 17 bases between them. The germline CDR1 and CDR2 sequences are MNHEY and SMNVEV (reference sequence). The CDR3 nucleotides read TGTGCCAGCAGTCCAGTGTTGGGCTCGAACTACGAGCAGTACTTC. This gives the protein CASSPVLGSNYEQYF.

Only one count was recorded for this clone. This chain uses TRBV23-1 with TRBJ1-4; D not resolved. TRBV23-1 is sorted into the ORF group, with uncertain function. The CDR3 contains 15 residues. Trimming pared 0 bases from V and 8 bases from J, leaving 13 bases between. This CDR3 reads CASSQSGRRGEKLFF. CDR3 sequence (DNA): TGCGCCAGCAGTCAATCTGGACGACGAGGCGAAAAACTGTTTTTT.

For this clone: The identical CDR3 is also encoded by other nucleotide sequences in the sample. V and J are TRBV6-5 and TRBJ2-5; 7 bases are a match to TRBD2. The CDR3 totals 16 residues. The germline V gene has CDR1 MNHEY and CDR2 SVGAGI. J gave up 3 bases and V 2 bases, and 9 bases lay outside the gene matches. The CDR3 loop is CASSYGGGLAEETQYF. CDR3 nucleotides: TGTGCCAGCAGTTACGGCGGCGGGCTAGCGGAAGAGACCCAGTACTTC.

This chain links TRBV21-1 with TRBJ2-2; the D segment call TRBD2 is taken from the table without a DNA check. TRBV21-1 is deemed a pseudogene. CDR3 size: 16 residues. The CDR3, as DNA: TGTGCCAGCAGCTTGGGACTAGCGGGGGGCCCCGGGGAGCTGTTTTTT. It specifies CASSLGLAGGPGELFF.

The CDR3 DNA sequence: TGCGCCAGCAGCCAAGTGGGGGGGGATCGCGAGCAGTACTTC. Protein sequence: CASSQVGGDREQYF. The J gene is TRBJ2-7, the V gene TRBV4-3; 7 bases are shared with TRBD2. In germline, CDR1 is LGHNA, CDR2 YSLEER. The V and J ends lost 1 base and 6 bases, in that order; junction bases with no gene match: 6. The CDR3 length is 14 residues.

The chain combines TRBV19 with TRBJ2-5; 11 bases are shared with TRBD1. Trimming cost V 7 bases and J 0 bases; bases outside gene matches: 4. In germline, CDR1 is LNHDA, CDR2 SQIVND (reference sequence). The CDR3 extends over 15 amino acids. CDR3 coding DNA: TGTGCCAGTACCACGGACAGGGGGCACCAAGAGACCCAGTACTTC. It codes for CASTTDRGHQETQYF.

The chain joins TRBV30 to TRBJ1-5; D possibly corresponds to TRBD1 (5 bases). Germline CDR1 reads GTSNPN; CDR2 reads SVGIG (reference sequence). The CDR3 totals 12 residues. The V end was cut by 5 bases, the J end by 7 bases, with 12 bases between. The CDR3: CAWGRGDQPQHF. The CDR3 DNA is TGTGCCTGGGGACGGGGGGACCAGCCCCAGCATTTT.

The chain couples TRBV2 to TRBJ1-1; D is ambiguous. The V gene's germline CDR1 is SNHLY and CDR2 FYNNEI. This CDR3 comprises 14 residues. The ends were cut back, 6 bases at V and 0 bases at J, with 11 bases in the middle. CDR3 amino acids: CASRTETLNTEAFF. The CDR3 nucleotides read TGTGCCAGCAGGACCGAGACGCTGAACACTGAAGCTTTCTTT.

This chain connects TRBV12-5 to TRBJ2-1; TRBD1 agrees at 7 bases. With 1 base clipped from V and 8 bases from J, the junction kept 8 bases outside the gene matches. CDR1 is LGHNT, CDR2 FRNRAP, per germline. CDR3 size: 15 residues. The CDR3 sequence is CASGLALGTADEQFF. Written as DNA, the CDR3 is TGTGCTAGTGGTTTGGCCCTCGGGACAGCGGATGAGCAGTTCTTC.

V usage is TRBV7-8 and J usage is TRBJ1-5; D perhaps matches TRBD1 (5 bases). CDR3 size: 17 residues. V was trimmed by 6 bases and J by 3 bases, leaving 21 bases between them. Germline V gene lookup returns CDR1 SGHVS and CDR2 FQNEAQ. The CDR3 reads CASSPAPVRGVNQPQHF. The DNA of the CDR3 is TGTGCCAGCAGTCCAGCCCCCGTTAGAGGGGTCAATCAGCCCCAGCATTTT.

This chain links TRBV5-1 with TRBJ2-1; D is possibly TRBD1 or TRBD2 (5 bases each). V was pared by 6 bases and J by 4 bases, with 14 bases between. The CDR3 length is 14 residues. Germline V gene lookup returns CDR1 SGHRS and CDR2 YFSETQ. Here the CDR3 DNA reads TGCGCCAGCACTGCCCCGGGGCTGTACAATGAGCAGTTCTTC. This codes for CASTAPGLYNEQFF.

This chain connects TRBV9 to TRBJ2-3; 8 bases agree with TRBD2. The V segment lost 0 bases and the J segment 2 bases; nucleotides outside the gene matches: 5. Germline-derived CDR1 and CDR2 are SGDLS and YYNGEE. CDR3 length: 16 amino acids. The chain's CDR3 is CASSVESGGTTDTQYF. The DNA of the CDR3 is TGTGCCAGCAGCGTAGAAAGCGGGGGAACCACAGATACGCAGTATTTT.

The chain recombines TRBV9 with TRBJ1-3, with D possibly being TRBD1 (5 bases). Germline V gene lookup returns CDR1 SGDLS and CDR2 YYNGEE. V was cut by 3 bases and J by 0 bases, with 13 bases left in between. This CDR3 is 16 amino acids long. CDR3 nucleotides: TGTGCCAGCAGCGCGGGACTGTCAGGCTCTGGAAACACCATATATTTT. It specifies CASSAGLSGSGNTIYF.

J is TRBJ2-1 and V is TRBV25-1; D is ambiguous. Germline V gives CDR1 MGHDK, CDR2 SYGVNS. This CDR3 has 12 residues. Trimming took 7 bases from V and 3 from J, leaving 7 bases between them. The DNA for the CDR3 is TGTGCCAGCACGAAGGGCTACAATGAGCAGTTCTTC. Protein: CASTKGYNEQFF.

The chain carries TRBV18 and TRBJ2-7; tentative D call: TRBD1 (6 bases). Germline CDR1 KGHSH, CDR2 LQKENI. CDR3 length: 14 residues. Trimming removed 3 bases from V and 1 base from J, with 10 bases in between. CDR3 nucleotides: TGTGCCAGCTCACCGGGGGCCGAGTCCTACGAGCAGTACTTC. Translation: CASSPGAESYEQYF.